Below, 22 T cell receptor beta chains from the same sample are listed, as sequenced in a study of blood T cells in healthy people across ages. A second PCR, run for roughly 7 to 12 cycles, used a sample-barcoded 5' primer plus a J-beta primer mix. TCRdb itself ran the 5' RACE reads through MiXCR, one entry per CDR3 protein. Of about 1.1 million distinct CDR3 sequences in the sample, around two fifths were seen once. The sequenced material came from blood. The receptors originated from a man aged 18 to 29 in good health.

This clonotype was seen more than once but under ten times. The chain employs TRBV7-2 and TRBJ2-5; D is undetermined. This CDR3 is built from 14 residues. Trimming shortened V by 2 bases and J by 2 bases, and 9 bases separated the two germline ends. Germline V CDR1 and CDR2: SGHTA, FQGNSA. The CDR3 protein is CASSLRSLQETQYF. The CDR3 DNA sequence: TGTGCCAGCAGCTTAAGGTCGCTACAAGAGACCCAGTACTTC.

The DNA of the CDR3 is TGTGCCAGCAGCCACCACCGGGCCCCCTACGAGCAGTACTTC. Translated: CASSHHRAPYEQYF. The chain is built from TRBV11-2 and TRBJ2-7; D is uncertain. The length of the CDR3 is 14 residues. CDR1 is SGHAT and CDR2 is FQNNGV in the germline V gene. With 5 bases removed from V and 2 bases from J, the gap between germline ends came to 13 bases.

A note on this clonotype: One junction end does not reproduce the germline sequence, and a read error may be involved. The CDR3 bases are TGTGCCGGCAGCCAAGTACAACTGGCTAACTATGGCTACACCTTC. Encoded protein: CAGSQVQLANYGYTF. The genes are TRBV14 and TRBJ1-2, with no clear D. The CDR3 is 15 residues long. Germline CDR1 reads SGHDN; CDR2 reads FVKESK.

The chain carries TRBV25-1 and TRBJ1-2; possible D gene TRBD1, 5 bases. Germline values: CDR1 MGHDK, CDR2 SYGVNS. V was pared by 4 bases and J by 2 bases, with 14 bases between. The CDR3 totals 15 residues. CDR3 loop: CASSGDPAGNYGYTF. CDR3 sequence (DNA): TGTGCCAGCAGTGGTGATCCTGCAGGGAACTATGGCTACACCTTC.

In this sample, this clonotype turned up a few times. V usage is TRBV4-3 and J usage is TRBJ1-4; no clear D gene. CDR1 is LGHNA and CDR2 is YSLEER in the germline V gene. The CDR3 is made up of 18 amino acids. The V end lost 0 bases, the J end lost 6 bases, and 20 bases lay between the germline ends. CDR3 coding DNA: TGCGCCAGCAGCCAAGATCTGGTGGGGTCATTTGGGGATGAAAAACTGTTTTTT. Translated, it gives CASSQDLVGSFGDEKLFF.

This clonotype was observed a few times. The CDR3 reads CSARDQGLGYTF. DNA for the CDR3: TGCAGTGCTAGAGATCAGGGTTTGGGCTACACCTTC. This chain connects TRBV20-1 to TRBJ1-2; a weak D match, TRBD1 (5 bases). Germline-derived CDR1 and CDR2 are DFQATT and SNEGSKA (reference sequence). The V gene lost 0 bases and the J gene lost 8 bases, with 10 bases spanning the gap. The length of the CDR3 is 12 residues.

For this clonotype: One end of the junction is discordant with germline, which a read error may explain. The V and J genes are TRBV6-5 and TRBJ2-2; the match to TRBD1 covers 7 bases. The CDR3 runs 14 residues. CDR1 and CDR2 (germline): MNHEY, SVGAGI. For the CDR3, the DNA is TGTGCCAGTTGGACAGGAGCGAACATCGGGGAGCTGTTTTTT. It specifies CASWTGANIGELFF.

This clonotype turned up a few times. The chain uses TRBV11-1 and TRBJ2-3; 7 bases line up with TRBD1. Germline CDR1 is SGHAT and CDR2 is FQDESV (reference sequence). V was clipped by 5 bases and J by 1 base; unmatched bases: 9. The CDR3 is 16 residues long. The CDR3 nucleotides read TGTGCCAGCAGCACCTGGACAGGAGGCGGCACAGATACGCAGTATTTT. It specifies CASSTWTGGGTDTQYF.

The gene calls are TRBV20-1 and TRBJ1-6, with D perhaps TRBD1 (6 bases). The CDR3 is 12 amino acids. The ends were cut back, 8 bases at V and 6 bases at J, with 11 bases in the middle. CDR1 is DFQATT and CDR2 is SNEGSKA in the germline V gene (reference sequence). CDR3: CSSGAANSPLHF. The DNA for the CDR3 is TGCAGTTCAGGGGCCGCTAATTCACCCCTCCACTTT.

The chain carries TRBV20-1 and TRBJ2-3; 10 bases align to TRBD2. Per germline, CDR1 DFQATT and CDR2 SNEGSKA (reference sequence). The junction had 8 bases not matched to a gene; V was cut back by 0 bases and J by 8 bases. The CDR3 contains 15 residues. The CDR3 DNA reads TGCAGTGCTAGAGACGGAGCGGGGGGGCCAGCTACGCAGTATTTT. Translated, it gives CSARDGAGGPATQYF.

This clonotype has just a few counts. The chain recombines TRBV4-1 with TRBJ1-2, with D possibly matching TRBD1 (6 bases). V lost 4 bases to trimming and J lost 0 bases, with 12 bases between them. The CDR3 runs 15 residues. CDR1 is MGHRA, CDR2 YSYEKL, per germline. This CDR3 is CASSPPQGPNYGYTF. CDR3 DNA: TGCGCCAGCAGCCCACCACAGGGACCTAACTATGGCTACACCTTC.

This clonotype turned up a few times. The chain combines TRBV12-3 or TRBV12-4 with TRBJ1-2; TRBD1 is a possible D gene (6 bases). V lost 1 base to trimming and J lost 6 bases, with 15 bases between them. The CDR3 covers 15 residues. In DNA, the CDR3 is TGTGCCAGCAGTTTAGTCAGGACAGTAAGAGATGGCTACACCTTC. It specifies CASSLVRTVRDGYTF.

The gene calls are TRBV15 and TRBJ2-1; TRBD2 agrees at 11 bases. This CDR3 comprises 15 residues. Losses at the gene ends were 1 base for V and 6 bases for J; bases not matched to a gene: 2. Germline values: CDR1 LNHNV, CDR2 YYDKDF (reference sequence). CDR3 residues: CATSRGTSGGNEQFF. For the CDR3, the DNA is TGTGCCACCAGCAGAGGTACTAGCGGGGGCAATGAGCAGTTCTTC.

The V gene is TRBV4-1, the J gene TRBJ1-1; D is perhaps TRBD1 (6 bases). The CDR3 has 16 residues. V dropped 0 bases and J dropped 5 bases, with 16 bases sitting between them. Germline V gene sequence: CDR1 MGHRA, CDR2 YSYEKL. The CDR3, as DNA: TGCGCCAGCAGCCAAGAGGGGCTGGGGGCAAGTACTGAAGCTTTCTTT. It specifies CASSQEGLGASTEAFF.

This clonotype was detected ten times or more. The CDR3 sequence is CASSLSSGEQFF. The CDR3, as DNA: TGTGCCAGCAGCTTATCGTCCGGGGAGCAGTTCTTC. The V and J genes are TRBV7-3 and TRBJ2-1; D unresolved. Trimming took 2 bases from V and 10 from J, leaving 9 bases between them. Germline V gives CDR1 SGHTA, CDR2 FQGTGA. The CDR3 is 12 residues long.

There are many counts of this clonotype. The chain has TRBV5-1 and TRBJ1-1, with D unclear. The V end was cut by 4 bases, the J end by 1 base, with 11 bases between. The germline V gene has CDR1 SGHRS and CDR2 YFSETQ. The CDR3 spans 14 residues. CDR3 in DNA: TGCGCCAGCAGCCGTGATGCGGAGAACACTGAAGCTTTCTTT. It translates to CASSRDAENTEAFF.

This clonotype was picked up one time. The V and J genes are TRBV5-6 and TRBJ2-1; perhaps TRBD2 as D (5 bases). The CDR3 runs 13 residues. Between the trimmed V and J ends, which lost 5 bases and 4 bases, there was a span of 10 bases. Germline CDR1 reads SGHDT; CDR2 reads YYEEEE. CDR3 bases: TGTGCCAGCAGGTCGGACTCTTACAATGAGCAGTTCTTC. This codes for CASRSDSYNEQFF.

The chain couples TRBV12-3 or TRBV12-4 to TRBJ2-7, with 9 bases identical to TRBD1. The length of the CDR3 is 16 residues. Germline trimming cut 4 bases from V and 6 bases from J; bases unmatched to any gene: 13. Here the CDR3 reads CASSWGGTGRPSEQYF. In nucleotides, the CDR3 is TGTGCCAGCAGTTGGGGAGGGACAGGGAGACCATCCGAGCAGTACTTC.

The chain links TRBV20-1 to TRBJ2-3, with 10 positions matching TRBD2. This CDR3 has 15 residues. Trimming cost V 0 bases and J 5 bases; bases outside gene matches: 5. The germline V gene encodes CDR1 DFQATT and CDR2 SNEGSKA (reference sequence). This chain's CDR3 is CSARDLLAGEDTQYF. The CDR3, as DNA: TGCAGTGCTAGAGATCTCCTAGCGGGGGAAGATACGCAGTATTTT.

The CDR3 coding sequence is TGTGCCATCAGTAATACACAGGGGGGTCCGGAAGCTTTCTTT. This codes for CAISNTQGGPEAFF. The chain couples TRBV10-3 to TRBJ1-1, with 8 bases fitting TRBD1. J was trimmed by 8 bases and V by 5 bases; bases with no gene match: 10. Per germline, CDR1 ENHRY and CDR2 SYGVKD. This CDR3 is 14 amino acids long.

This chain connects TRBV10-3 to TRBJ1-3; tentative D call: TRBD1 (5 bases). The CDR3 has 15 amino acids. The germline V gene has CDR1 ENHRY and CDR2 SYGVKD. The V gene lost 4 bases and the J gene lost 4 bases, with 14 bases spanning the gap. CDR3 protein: CAISGEAGPGNTIYF. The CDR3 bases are TGTGCCATCAGTGGAGAGGCAGGGCCAGGAAACACCATATATTTT.

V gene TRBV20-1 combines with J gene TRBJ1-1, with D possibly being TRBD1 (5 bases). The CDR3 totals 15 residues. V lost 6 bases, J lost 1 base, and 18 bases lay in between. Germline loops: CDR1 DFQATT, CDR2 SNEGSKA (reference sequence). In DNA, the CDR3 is TGCAGTGCCCAACACCTGACGGGGCCGAACACTGAAGCTTTCTTT. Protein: CSAQHLTGPNTEAFF.